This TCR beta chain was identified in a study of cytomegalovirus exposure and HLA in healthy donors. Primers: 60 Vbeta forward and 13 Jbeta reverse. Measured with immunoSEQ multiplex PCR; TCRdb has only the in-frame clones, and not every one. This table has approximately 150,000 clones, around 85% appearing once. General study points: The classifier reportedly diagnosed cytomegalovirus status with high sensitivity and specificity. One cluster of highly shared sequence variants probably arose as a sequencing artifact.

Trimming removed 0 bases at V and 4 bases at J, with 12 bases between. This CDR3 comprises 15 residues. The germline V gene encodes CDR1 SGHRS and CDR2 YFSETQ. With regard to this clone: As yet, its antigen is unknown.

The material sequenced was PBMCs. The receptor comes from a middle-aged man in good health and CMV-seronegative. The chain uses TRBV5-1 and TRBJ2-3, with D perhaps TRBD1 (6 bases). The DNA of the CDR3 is TGCGCCAGCAGCTTGGGCCGGGACAAACCAGATACGCAGTATTTT. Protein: CASSLGRDKPDTQYF.